This T cell receptor (beta chain) was found in a study of blood T cell repertoires in COVID-19. Per the original data handling: Estimates of nucleated cell counts were drawn from the amplification of reference gene primers. Generated by immunoSEQ multiplex PCR, the TCRdb table keeps only in-frame clones and is missing some. The V and J calls and clone size were taken over from that table, and D and trimming were inferred from the DNA. The sample yields over 50,000 clones, about 86% seen once. The clonotype was recovered from a man between 65 and 80 years old with active COVID-19. The specimen sequenced was peripheral blood.

The CDR3 protein is CASILGQNYGYTF. The CDR3 coding sequence is TGTGCCAGCATACTAGGGCAGAACTATGGCTACACCTTC. V and J are TRBV2 and TRBJ1-2, with no clear D. The CDR3 is made up of 13 amino acids. Between the trimmed V and J ends, which lost 7 bases and 2 bases, there was a span of 11 bases. Germline V gene lookup returns CDR1 SNHLY and CDR2 FYNNEI.